The clone carrying this T cell receptor (beta chain) is large (0.1 to 1%) within its sample. The CDR3 runs 17 residues. V was clipped by 4 bases and J by 1 base, with 18 bases between them. Germline V CDR1 and CDR2: SGHDN, FVKESK. The data belong to a study of spatial heterogeneity in lung cancer. Across the study: On average, each unique TCR and UMI combination appeared more than ten times in raw reads.

Each CDR3 protein is one row after TCRdb ran MiXCR on the 5' RACE reads. The sample lists hundreds of distinct CDR3 sequences, under 25% seen once, with 23% in the top ten. Time point denoted: sample taken at primary tumor resection. Samples were donated by 72 untreated early-stage non-small cell lung cancer patients. No cells were sorted before sequencing. The whole RNA sequenced was extracted from tumor, nontumor lung or frozen PBMC. The input for sequencing was normal lung tissue next to the tumor, taken at surgery. The genes are TRBV14 and TRBJ2-3, with a weak D call TRBD2 (6 bases). The source of this sequence is a male donor with early-stage non-small cell lung cancer. CDR3 DNA: TGTGCCAGCAGCCGCCAGAAACTAGCTTCTCGCACAGATACGCAGTATTTT. Its translation is CASSRQKLASRTDTQYF.